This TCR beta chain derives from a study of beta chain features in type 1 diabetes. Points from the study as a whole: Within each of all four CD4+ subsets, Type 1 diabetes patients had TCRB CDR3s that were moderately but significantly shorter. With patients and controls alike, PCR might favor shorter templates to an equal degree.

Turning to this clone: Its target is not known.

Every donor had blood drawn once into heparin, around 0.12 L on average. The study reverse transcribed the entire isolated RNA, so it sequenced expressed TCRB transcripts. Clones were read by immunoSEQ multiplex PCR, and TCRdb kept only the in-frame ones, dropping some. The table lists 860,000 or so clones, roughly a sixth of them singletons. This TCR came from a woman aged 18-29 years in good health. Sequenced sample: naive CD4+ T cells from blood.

CDR3 DNA sequence: TGTGCCAGCAGCTTAATGGACACCCACTCCTACGAGCAGTACTTC. Translated: CASSLMDTHSYEQYF. The chain joins TRBV7-6 to TRBJ2-7, with D perhaps matching TRBD1 (5 bases). The germline gives CDR1 SGHVS, CDR2 FNYEAQ. V was shortened by 2 bases and J by 0 bases, with 11 bases between the two germline ends. The CDR3 runs 15 residues.